This T cell receptor beta chain was captured in a study of control samples from healthy donors and cancer patients. The CDR3 sequence is 13 residues long. Germline V lookup: CDR1 KGHSH, CDR2 LQKENI. The ends were cut back, 5 bases at V and 3 bases at J, with 8 bases in the middle. Assay used: immunoSEQ multiplex PCR; TCRdb lists only in-frame clones, some missing. Of 100,000 to 150,000 clones in the sample, roughly nine tenths were seen once. V usage is TRBV18 and J usage is TRBJ1-3; D unclear. Input material: blood. This TCR was sampled from a man between 18 and 29 years old in good health. The CDR3 bases are TGTGCCAGCTCAGTAGGGATTGGAAACACCATATATTTT. Translation gives CASSVGIGNTIYF.